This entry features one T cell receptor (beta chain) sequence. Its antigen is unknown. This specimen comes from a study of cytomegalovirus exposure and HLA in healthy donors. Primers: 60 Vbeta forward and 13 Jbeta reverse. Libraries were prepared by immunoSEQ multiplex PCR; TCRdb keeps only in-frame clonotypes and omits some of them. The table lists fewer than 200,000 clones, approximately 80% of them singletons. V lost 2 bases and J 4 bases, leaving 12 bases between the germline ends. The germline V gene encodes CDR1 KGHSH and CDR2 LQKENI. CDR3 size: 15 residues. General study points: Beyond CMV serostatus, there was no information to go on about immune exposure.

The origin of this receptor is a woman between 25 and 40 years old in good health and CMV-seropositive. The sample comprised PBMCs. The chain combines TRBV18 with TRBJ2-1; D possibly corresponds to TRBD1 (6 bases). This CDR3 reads CASSPVTGAYNEQFF. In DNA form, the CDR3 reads TGTGCCAGCTCACCAGTGACAGGAGCATACAATGAGCAGTTCTTC. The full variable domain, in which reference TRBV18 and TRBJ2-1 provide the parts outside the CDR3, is NAGVMQNPRHLVRRRGQEARLRCSPMKGHSHVYWYRQLPEEGLKFMVYLQKENIIDESGMPKERFSAEFPKEGPSILRIQQVVRGDSAAYFCASSPVTGAYNEQFFGPGTRLTVL.